The 25 T cell receptor beta chains listed next were all sequenced from one sample in a study of T cell responses to AZD1222 COVID-19 vaccine. TCRdb's table, derived via immunoSEQ multiplex PCR, lists solely in-frame clones and lacks some. Counted here are approximately 88,000 clones, 85% to 90% occurring once; the ten biggest clones make up around 5%. This sample comprised peripheral blood, obtained 28 days after the second AZD1222 dose. The source is an adult who received the AZD1222 COVID-19 vaccine.

The V gene is TRBV12-5, the J gene TRBJ2-1, with 10 bases lining up with TRBD2. V lost 1 base and J lost 4; bases outside the gene matches: 4. This CDR3 contains 16 residues. The germline V gene has CDR1 LGHNT and CDR2 FRNRAP. This CDR3 is CASGLASGGLYNEQFF. The CDR3 bases are TGTGCTAGTGGTTTGGCTAGCGGGGGACTATACAATGAGCAGTTCTTC.

This chain uses TRBV5-1 with TRBJ2-3; 10 bases are a match to TRBD1. This CDR3 is 17 amino acids long. In germline, CDR1 is SGHRS, CDR2 YFSETQ. The V and J ends lost 0 bases and 4 bases, in that order; junction bases with no gene match: 8. CDR3 sequence: CASSLAPGQGLADTQYF. The CDR3 bases are TGCGCCAGCAGCTTGGCCCCGGGACAGGGGTTGGCAGATACGCAGTATTTT.

The chain recombines TRBV19 with TRBJ1-5; D ambiguous. V gave up 5 bases and J gave up 4 bases, with 12 bases separating them. This CDR3 has 14 residues. Looked up from germline, CDR1 is LNHDA and CDR2 is SQIVND (reference sequence). This chain's CDR3 is CASSVGIWNQPQHF. CDR3 DNA: TGTGCCAGTAGTGTGGGGATTTGGAATCAGCCCCAGCATTTT. The full variable domain, completed using reference TRBV19 and TRBJ1-5, is DGGITQSPKYLFRKEGQNVTLSCEQNLNHDAMYWYRQDPGQGLRLIYYSQIVNDFQKGDIAEGYSVSREKKESFPLTVTSAQKNPTAFYLCASSVGIWNQPQHFGDGTRLSIL.

The V gene is TRBV2, the J gene TRBJ1-4; 8 positions agree with TRBD1. Germline V gene lookup returns CDR1 SNHLY and CDR2 FYNNEI. Losses at the gene ends were 6 bases for V and 7 bases for J; bases not matched to a gene: 1. The CDR3 is 12 amino acids. In DNA, the CDR3 is TGTGCCAGCAGAGACAGGGGTGAAAAACTGTTTTTT. Translating gives CASRDRGEKLFF.

This clone was observed a handful of times. The chain uses TRBV5-4 and TRBJ1-6; weak D call: TRBD1 (5 bases). CDR1 and CDR2 from the germline V gene are SGHNT and YYREEE (reference sequence). V lost 0 bases, J lost 0 bases, and 7 bases lay in between. The CDR3 consists of 16 residues. The CDR3 region is CASSLGGSSYNSPLHF. CDR3 in DNA: TGTGCCAGCAGCTTGGGGGGGAGCTCCTATAATTCACCCCTCCACTTT.

The V and J genes are TRBV30 and TRBJ1-1; 8 bases map to TRBD1. CDR3 length: 15 residues. Germline CDR1 reads GTSNPN; CDR2 reads SVGIG (reference sequence). Losses at the gene ends were 2 bases for V and 2 bases for J; bases not matched to a gene: 7. CDR3 protein: CAWSSLAGGNTEAFF. CDR3 DNA: TGTGCCTGGAGTTCATTGGCAGGGGGCAACACTGAAGCTTTCTTT.

The chain couples TRBV6-5 to TRBJ1-5; D remains unclear. The V gene lost 11 bases and the J gene lost 3 bases, with 14 bases spanning the gap. CDR1 is MNHEY and CDR2 is SVGAGI in the germline V gene. The CDR3 totals 13 residues. Here the CDR3 reads CAGSERFNQPQHF. The CDR3 DNA is TGTGCCGGCTCGGAAAGGTTCAATCAGCCCCAGCATTTT.

The gene calls are TRBV13 and TRBJ1-4; 8 positions match TRBD1. V dropped 5 bases and J dropped 6; count of bases not matched to a gene: 8. Germline loops: CDR1 PRHDT, CDR2 FYEKMQ (reference sequence). The CDR3 covers 15 residues. The CDR3 protein is CASSLNRGLDEKLFF. The CDR3 region has the DNA TGTGCCAGCAGCCTAAACAGGGGGTTGGATGAAAAACTGTTTTTT.

This sequence joins TRBV4-2 and TRBJ1-2, with a possible D match to TRBD1 (5 bases). V lost 6 bases and J lost 4, with 12 bases in between. Germline-derived CDR1 and CDR2 are LGHNA and YNFKEQ. CDR3 length equals 13 residues. The DNA for the CDR3 is TGTGCCAGCAGTGTTGGCGGGGCCTATGGCTACACCTTC. This gives the protein CASSVGGAYGYTF.

This rearrangement joins TRBV27 to TRBJ1-6; TRBD1 is a possible D gene (5 bases). Germline CDR1 reads MNHEY; CDR2 reads SMNVEV (reference sequence). V shed 3 bases and J shed 5 bases, with 11 bases lying between them. The CDR3 has 15 amino acids. CDR3 in amino acids: CASSLGTANNSPLHF. CDR3 bases: TGTGCCAGCAGTTTGGGGACGGCAAATAATTCACCCCTCCACTTT.

This clone is a singleton in its sample. The CDR3 DNA is TGTGCCAGCAGCTTAGGGTACGGGACAGGGTCCCAAGAGACCCAGTACTTC. This encodes CASSLGYGTGSQETQYF. The rearrangement uses TRBV7-2 and TRBJ2-5, with 9 nucleotides matching TRBD1. V trimming: 1 base; J trimming: 1 base; junction bases outside the gene matches: 7. This CDR3 has 17 residues. CDR1 and CDR2 (germline): SGHTA, FQGNSA.

The J gene is TRBJ2-1, the V gene TRBV6-1; D gene ambiguous. This CDR3 comprises 13 residues. V gave up 3 bases and J gave up 4 bases, with 7 bases separating them. Germline V lookup: CDR1 MNHNS, CDR2 SASEGT. The chain's CDR3 is CASSEGFYNEQFF. The CDR3 DNA sequence: TGTGCCAGCAGTGAGGGGTTTTACAATGAGCAGTTCTTC.

The rearrangement links TRBV2 to TRBJ2-5, with a weak D call TRBD1 (6 bases). The CDR3 spans 14 residues. Trimming cost V 6 bases and J 4 bases, with 15 bases left between them. Germline CDR1 is SNHLY and CDR2 is FYNNEI. CDR3: CASRPQGSGETQYF. The CDR3 DNA sequence: TGTGCCAGCAGGCCGCAGGGGTCTGGAGAGACCCAGTACTTC.

The V gene is TRBV5-6, the J gene TRBJ1-6; 7 nucleotides line up with TRBD1. Germline CDR1 and CDR2: SGHDT and YYEEEE. V shed 0 bases and J 7 bases; nucleotides not matched to a gene: 7. This CDR3 has 16 residues. CDR3 nucleotide sequence: TGTGCCAGCAGCTTGGGGTCCGCAGGGGGGAATTCACCCCTCCACTTT. It specifies CASSLGSAGGNSPLHF.

The rearrangement joins TRBV5-1 to TRBJ2-3; TRBD1 or TRBD2 may be the D gene (5 bases each). CDR1 is SGHRS, CDR2 YFSETQ, per germline. The CDR3 has 15 residues. V dropped 0 bases and J dropped 7 bases, with 15 bases sitting between them. The CDR3 coding sequence is TGCGCCAGCAGCTTGGCCGGGCTCCTGGGACATACGCAGTATTTT. Its protein product is CASSLAGLLGHTQYF.

The chain employs TRBV5-8 and TRBJ1-5; 10 positions agree with TRBD1. J lost 5 bases, V lost 5 bases, and 7 bases had no gene match. Germline CDR1 SGHTS, CDR2 YDEGEE. The CDR3 spans 15 residues. CDR3 sequence: CASSRSGQGHQPQHF. The CDR3 nucleotides are TGTGCCAGCAGTAGGTCGGGACAGGGGCATCAGCCCCAGCATTTT.

This clone is labeled medium-sized. The chain uses TRBV13 and TRBJ1-1; D gene ambiguous. The V and J ends lost 5 bases and 8 bases respectively, with 9 bases between them. CDR1 PRHDT and CDR2 FYEKMQ come from the germline V gene (reference sequence). CDR3 length: 11 amino acids. CDR3 amino acids: CASSQQDEAFF. CDR3 coding DNA: TGTGCCAGCAGCCAGCAGGACGAAGCTTTCTTT.

This clone was counted only a few times. The V and J genes are TRBV6-5 and TRBJ1-5; 8 bases agree with TRBD1. Germline CDR1 reads MNHEY; CDR2 reads SVGAGI. The J segment lost 1 base and the V segment lost 11 bases, leaving 1 base of the junction unmatched. This CDR3 spans 12 amino acids. In DNA form, the CDR3 reads TGTGCCGGACAGGGCAGCAATCAGCCCCAGCATTTT. Translation: CAGQGSNQPQHF.

This rearrangement joins TRBV2 to TRBJ1-5; D remains unclear. The CDR3 length is 11 residues. Germline lookup yields CDR1 SNHLY and CDR2 FYNNEI. Trimming stripped 3 bases from V and 11 bases from J, with 8 bases between. CDR3 amino acids: CASSDVVSQHF. CDR3 nucleotides: TGTGCCAGCAGTGACGTAGTTTCCCAGCATTTT.

The rearrangement links TRBV15 to TRBJ1-2; TRBD1 matches 9 bases. This CDR3 comprises 16 residues. V trimming: 3 bases; J trimming: 6 bases; junction bases outside the gene matches: 11. From germline, CDR1 is LNHNV and CDR2 YYDKDF (reference sequence). Here the CDR3 reads CATSRAPGQGSDGYTF. DNA for the CDR3: TGTGCCACCAGCAGGGCCCCTGGACAGGGGTCAGATGGCTACACCTTC.

The count of this clone is one. This sequence joins TRBV5-1 and TRBJ2-1; D gene uncertain. The V gene's germline CDR1 is SGHRS and CDR2 YFSETQ. The CDR3 is made up of 15 amino acids. V lost 0 bases and J lost 3, with 10 bases in between. The CDR3 DNA follows: TGCGCCAGCAGCTTGGTGTCCGGCCGCTACAATGAGCAGTTCTTC. Amino acids: CASSLVSGRYNEQFF.

This chain connects TRBV5-1 to TRBJ1-1, with 7 bases identical to TRBD1. The CDR3 loop spans 15 amino acids. Germline V gene sequence: CDR1 SGHRS, CDR2 YFSETQ. Trimming cost V 2 bases and J 4 bases; bases outside gene matches: 8. The CDR3 here is CASSFHRGDRTEAFF. DNA for the CDR3: TGCGCCAGCAGCTTTCACAGGGGCGATCGCACTGAAGCTTTCTTT.

This rearrangement joins TRBV5-1 to TRBJ2-3; a possible D gene is TRBD2 (7 bases). CDR1 and CDR2 (germline): SGHRS, YFSETQ. The CDR3 runs 13 residues. Trimming removed 5 bases at V and 4 bases at J, with 11 bases between. CDR3 protein: CASRRGGPDTQYF. In DNA form, the CDR3 reads TGCGCCAGCAGAAGGGGGGGGCCAGATACGCAGTATTTT.

This clone was seen a single time. The chain joins TRBV3-1 (or the pseudogene TRBV3-2) to TRBJ2-5, with 9 bases that match TRBD1. The V and J ends lost 2 bases and 5 bases, in that order; junction bases with no gene match: 6. Germline CDR1 reads LGHDT; CDR2 reads YNNKEL (reference sequence). The CDR3 runs to 15 residues. The CDR3 DNA reads TGTGCCAGCAGCCAAACCGACAGGGGGAGGGAGACCCAGTACTTC. Translated: CASSQTDRGRETQYF.

J is TRBJ2-7 and V is TRBV4-1; D call uncertain. V was pared by 0 bases and J by 1 base, with 13 bases between. The CDR3 consists of 16 residues. CDR1 MGHRA and CDR2 YSYEKL come from the germline V gene. CDR3: CASSQDPRTMSYEQYF. As DNA, the CDR3 is TGCGCCAGCAGCCAAGACCCGCGGACGATGTCCTACGAGCAGTACTTC.